This TCR beta chain derives from a study of blood T cell repertoires in COVID-19. Study-level information: T cells, B-cell-depleted T cells, or PBMCs provided the cDNA or gDNA that served as material.

CDR3 length: 12 residues. Germline CDR1 MDHEN, CDR2 SYDVKM. The data were produced by immunoSEQ multiplex PCR, yet TCRdb's version contains in-frame clones alone and is incomplete. The repertoire holds 200,000 to 250,000 clones, with 87% as singletons. Details on this clone: An end of the junction does not agree with germline; a read error may underlie this.

The receptor was isolated from a woman aged 18-35 years who had recovered from COVID-19. Sequenced material: peripheral blood. The rearrangement links TRBV28 to TRBJ2-1; TRBD1 agrees at 7 bases. CDR3 in amino acids: CASNLQGFEQFF. The CDR3 nucleotides read TGTGCCAGCAATTTACAGGGGTTTGAGCAGTTCTTC.